The present T cell receptor (beta chain) was sequenced within a study of cytomegalovirus exposure and HLA in healthy donors. The PCR was carried out with 60 Vbeta primers and 13 Jbeta primers. Generated by immunoSEQ multiplex PCR, the TCRdb table keeps only in-frame clones and is missing some. The table has around 130,000 clones, over 75% seen once. Germline loops: CDR1 SEHNR, CDR2 FQNEAQ (reference sequence). Trimming removed 7 bases from V and 0 bases from J, with 10 bases in between. This CDR3 has 14 amino acids. V and J are TRBV7-9 and TRBJ1-5; TRBD1 is a possible D gene (5 bases). Sequenced material: PBMCs. The TCR was taken from a man under 40 in good health and CMV-seronegative. In DNA form, the CDR3 reads TGTGCCAGCACCGACAGTTCTAGCAATCAGCCCCAGCATTTT. This translates into CASTDSSSNQPQHF.